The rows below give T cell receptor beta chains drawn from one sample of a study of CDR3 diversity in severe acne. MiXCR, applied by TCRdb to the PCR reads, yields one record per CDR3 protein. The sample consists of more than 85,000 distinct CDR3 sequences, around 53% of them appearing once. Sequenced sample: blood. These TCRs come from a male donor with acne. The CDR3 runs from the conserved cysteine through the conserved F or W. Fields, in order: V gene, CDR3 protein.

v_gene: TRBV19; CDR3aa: CASSQAQGAPWNEQFF
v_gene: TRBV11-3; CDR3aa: CASSLDVGGSGELFF
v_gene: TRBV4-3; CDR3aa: CVSPSGGEVPYEQYF
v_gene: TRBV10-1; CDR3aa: CASSDPSRGLTPDTQYF
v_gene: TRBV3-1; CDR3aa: CASSQTGLAADTQYF
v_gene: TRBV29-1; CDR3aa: CSVDGGFYGYTF
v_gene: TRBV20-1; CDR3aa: CSARLVGASGGELFF
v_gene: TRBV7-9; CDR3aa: CASSLSGTGTWEQYF
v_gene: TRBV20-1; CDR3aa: CSARLQGAGTDTQYF
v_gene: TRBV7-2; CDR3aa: CASSPGTSGGYEQYF
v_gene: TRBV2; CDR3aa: CASMWGGGVSGELFF
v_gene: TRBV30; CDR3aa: CAWKSLQGDGTDTQYF
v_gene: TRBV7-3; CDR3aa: CASSSAYRGSSYNEQFF
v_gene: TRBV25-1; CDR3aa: CASSLAGGLTEAFF
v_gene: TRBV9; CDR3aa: CASSVEKNTEAFF
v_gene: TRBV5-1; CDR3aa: CASSRPPLAGVTDTQYF
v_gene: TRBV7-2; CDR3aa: CASSFAGGPVETQYF
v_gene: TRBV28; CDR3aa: CASRTSGRYNEQFF
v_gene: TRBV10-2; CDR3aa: CASSESGRTLGYTF
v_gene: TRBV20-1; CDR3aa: CSARLSAASTDTQYF
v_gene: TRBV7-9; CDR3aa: CASSLEPVSSGNTIYF
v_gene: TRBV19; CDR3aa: CASSYRANTEAFF
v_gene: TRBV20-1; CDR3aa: CSARETGTGRGEQYF
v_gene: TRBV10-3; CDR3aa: CAISPNVPGTRRGTQYF
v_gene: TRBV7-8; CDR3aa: CASSLRRRGHGELYF
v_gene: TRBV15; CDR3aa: CATSRETRVNQPQHF
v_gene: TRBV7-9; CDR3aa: CASSPHSTGDSYNEQFF